This T cell receptor (beta chain) appears in the sequencing data of a study of human T cells and chemical hapten exposure. Study context: A mostly female patient group had alopecia areata, totalis or universalis.

One entry per CDR3 protein results from TCRdb running MiXCR on the RACE reads. The sample shows some 70,000 distinct CDR3 sequences, approximately 11% of them seen only once. Points from the study as a whole: PT1 expanded TCR numbers rose with patch test score. Those TCRs sitting above 1 in 1000 frequency stayed the same with DPC sensitization.

In germline, CDR1 is LGHDT, CDR2 YNNKEL (reference sequence). The CDR3 is 12 residues long. V was pared by 3 bases and J by 9 bases, with 8 bases between. Only a few counts were recorded for this clonotype. Its antigen is not identified. Time point defined: pre-sensitization, week 0. As to treatment: therapeutic diphenylcyclopropenone sensitization with weekly scalp DPC. The receptor was isolated from a woman aged 45-65 years with alopecia areata. Some clones in this sample may be carry-over from other donors' samples. The J gene is TRBJ2-2, the V gene TRBV3-1; tentatively, D is TRBD2 (6 bases). The starting material was whole blood, obtained in connection with sensitization to the hapten diphenylcyclopropenone (DPC). The chain's CDR3 is CASSHRGRELFF. The DNA for the CDR3 is TGTGCCAGCAGCCACCGGGGGAGGGAGCTGTTTTTT.